The 27 T cell receptor beta chains in this list originate from one sample, sequenced in a study of blood T cells in healthy people across ages. Together with a sample-barcoded 5' primer, a J-beta primer mix was included in a second PCR lasting about 6 to 11 cycles. TCRdb reprocessed the 5' RACE reads with MiXCR, giving one entry per CDR3 protein. The sample includes 1,800,000 or so distinct CDR3 sequences, about two fifths of them seen just once. The sequencing input was blood. The receptors stem from a human donor in good health.

The chain employs TRBV5-1 and TRBJ2-3; D gene uncertain. The V and J ends lost 0 bases and 0 bases respectively, with 11 bases between them. This CDR3 is 16 amino acids long. Germline CDR1 reads SGHRS; CDR2 reads YFSETQ. CDR3 in DNA: TGCGCCAGCAGCTTGGAGGTGGGGATAAGCACAGATACGCAGTATTTT. As protein: CASSLEVGISTDTQYF.

The DNA of the CDR3 is TGTGCCAGCAGTACAGGACAGGGATGGGAGACCCAGTACTTC. Its protein is CASSTGQGWETQYF. This sequence joins TRBV6-5 and TRBJ2-7; 8 nucleotides line up with TRBD1. The J call is doubtful: the DNA matches TRBJ2-5 better. CDR3 length: 14 residues. CDR1 MNHEY and CDR2 SVGAGI come from the germline V gene.

V and J are TRBV6-6 and TRBJ1-4; D not resolved. V dropped 0 bases and J dropped 11 bases, with 13 bases sitting between them. Germline V gene lookup returns CDR1 MNHNY and CDR2 SVGAGI (reference sequence). CDR3 length: 14 residues. The CDR3 reads CASSYSSPTYKLFF. As DNA, the CDR3 is TGTGCCAGCAGTTACTCCTCTCCAACTTACAAACTGTTTTTT.

The rearrangement links TRBV6-5 to TRBJ1-1, with D hard to call. V gave up 2 bases and J gave up 3 bases, with 7 bases separating them. The CDR3 is made up of 13 amino acids. CDR1 is MNHEY and CDR2 is SVGAGI in the germline V gene. The chain's CDR3 is CASSYEDHTEAFF. CDR3 bases: TGTGCCAGCAGTTACGAGGATCACACTGAAGCTTTCTTT.

This clonotype has just a few counts. This rearrangement joins TRBV4-3 to TRBJ2-3; TRBD2 aligns across 8 bases. Germline V CDR1 and CDR2: LGHNA, YSLEER. The CDR3 covers 18 residues. J gave up 6 bases and V 0 bases, and 14 bases lay outside the gene matches. CDR3 bases: TGCGCCAGCAGCCAAGAGGGTGGCGGGGGGCGTTCCCTCGATACGCAGTATTTT. Protein: CASSQEGGGGRSLDTQYF.

The chain links TRBV11-2 to TRBJ2-5; D perhaps matches TRBD2 (5 bases). Trimming pared 5 bases from V and 7 bases from J, leaving 14 bases between. The CDR3 contains 13 residues. Per germline, CDR1 SGHAT and CDR2 FQNNGV. CDR3 amino acids: CASSASREGTQYF. CDR3 sequence (DNA): TGTGCCAGCAGCGCATCAAGAGAGGGGACCCAGTACTTC.

Only a few counts were recorded for this clonotype. This chain connects TRBV29-1 to TRBJ2-1; 8 bases map to TRBD2. The CDR3 is 14 amino acids. Unmatched junction bases numbered 10, after V lost 4 bases and J lost 8 bases. From germline, CDR1 is SQVTM and CDR2 ANQGSEA. CDR3 residues: CSVGGGHGGYEQFF. The CDR3 coding sequence is TGCAGCGTTGGCGGGGGGCATGGGGGCTATGAGCAGTTCTTC.

This clonotype has more than one count but fewer than ten. V gene TRBV7-9 combines with J gene TRBJ1-2, with TRBD1 as a possible D gene (5 bases). Trimming left V 5 bases short and J 0 bases short, with 16 bases between. The length of the CDR3 is 16 residues. The germline gives CDR1 SEHNR, CDR2 FQNEAQ (reference sequence). DNA for the CDR3: TGTGCCAGCAGCCTTCGGGGCCTAAGCCCTAACTATGGCTACACCTTC. This codes for CASSLRGLSPNYGYTF.

The V and J genes are TRBV7-2 and TRBJ1-2; 10 bases fit TRBD1. The CDR3 totals 14 residues. The V gene's germline CDR1 is SGHTA and CDR2 FQGNSA. Losses at the gene ends were 5 bases for V and 6 bases for J; bases not matched to a gene: 6. The DNA of the CDR3 is TGTGCCAGCAGCACCCGACAGGGGGCAAATGGCTACACCTTC. Translated, it gives CASSTRQGANGYTF. Full variable domain (rest looked up from reference TRBV7-2 and TRBJ1-2): GAGVSQSPSNKVTEKGKDVELRCDPISGHTALYWYRQSLGQGLEFLIYFQGNSAPDKSGLPSDRFSAERTGGSVSTLTIQRTQQEDSAVYLCASSTRQGANGYTFGSGTRLTVV.

The chain links TRBV18 to TRBJ2-6, with D hard to call. This CDR3 region has 17 residues. Trimming stripped 5 bases from V and 0 bases from J, with 14 bases between. The V gene's germline CDR1 is KGHSH and CDR2 LQKENI. CDR3 coding DNA: TGTGCCAGCTCAACACGAGGAGTCAACTCTGGGGCCAACGTCCTGACTTTC. It is translated as CASSTRGVNSGANVLTF.

The CDR3 loop is CASSQESQGGSMDEQFF. CDR3 DNA sequence: TGCGCCAGCAGCCAAGAGAGCCAAGGGGGCTCTATGGATGAGCAGTTCTTC. The chain combines TRBV4-3 with TRBJ2-1, with 7 bases that match TRBD1. Per germline, CDR1 LGHNA and CDR2 YSLEER. V lost 0 bases and J lost 8; bases outside the gene matches: 13. The CDR3 totals 17 residues.

This clonotype appeared a few times. V and J are TRBV9 and TRBJ2-3; D remains unclear. The CDR3 consists of 14 residues. The ends were cut back, 0 bases at V and 3 bases at J, with 8 bases in the middle. Germline values: CDR1 SGDLS, CDR2 YYNGEE. The CDR3 loop reads CASSVGKVTDTQYF. CDR3 in DNA: TGTGCCAGCAGCGTAGGGAAGGTTACAGATACGCAGTATTTT. Full variable domain (outside the CDR3, taken from reference TRBV9 and TRBJ2-3): DSGVTQTPKHLITATGQRVTLRCSPRSGDLSVYWYQQSLDQGLQFLIQYYNGEERAKGNILERFSAQQFPDLHSELNLSSLELGDSALYFCASSVGKVTDTQYFGPGTRLTVL.

V usage is TRBV5-4 and J usage is TRBJ1-1; D not resolved. This CDR3 contains 14 residues. V was pared by 4 bases and J by 5 bases, with 15 bases between. Germline CDR1 SGHNT, CDR2 YYREEE (reference sequence). The CDR3 DNA reads as TGTGCCAGCAGCCGCAGCGTTGCTCGGACTGAAGCTTTCTTT. It codes for CASSRSVARTEAFF.

The rearrangement uses TRBV7-9 and TRBJ1-1, with D possibly matching TRBD1 (5 bases). Germline V gives CDR1 SEHNR, CDR2 FQNEAQ (reference sequence). The CDR3 contains 13 residues. CDR3 region: CVSSGQANTEAFF. The CDR3 DNA reads TGTGTCTCGTCCGGACAAGCGAACACTGAAGCTTTCTTT.

The chain is built from TRBV7-2 and TRBJ2-1, with 11 bases matching TRBD2. Looked up from germline, CDR1 is SGHTA and CDR2 is FQGNSA. The CDR3 extends over 14 amino acids. The trim removed 5 bases at V and 10 bases at J, leaving 7 bases unmatched. This chain's CDR3 is CASSLSGGAVEQFF. The DNA for the CDR3 is TGTGCCAGCAGCCTTAGCGGGGGGGCCGTAGAGCAGTTCTTC.

Regarding this clonotype: A much bigger clone sits one base away, suggesting this may be a read error. The rearrangement uses TRBV5-1 and TRBJ2-4; D unresolved. The CDR3 loop spans 14 amino acids. The germline V and J ends were trimmed by 1 base and 9 bases, with 14 bases remaining between them. The germline gives CDR1 SGHRS, CDR2 YFSETQ. CDR3 residues: CASSLTSVESIQYF. The CDR3 region has the DNA TGCGCCAGCAGCTTGACCAGCGTGGAAAGCATTCAGTACTTC.

This sequence joins TRBV7-2 and TRBJ1-2; tentatively, D is TRBD1 (6 bases). V lost 3 bases and J 7 bases, leaving 21 bases between the germline ends. There are 16 residues in the CDR3. In germline, CDR1 is SGHTA, CDR2 FQGNSA. CDR3 loop: CASSFGSQGMLGGYTF. The DNA for the CDR3 is TGTGCCAGCAGCTTCGGCTCCCAGGGGATGTTGGGTGGCTACACCTTC.

The chain joins TRBV29-1 to TRBJ1-4; no firm D call. Germline V lookup: CDR1 SQVTM, CDR2 ANQGSEA. Between the trimmed V and J ends, which lost 7 bases and 6 bases, there was a span of 12 bases. The CDR3 contains 12 residues. CDR3 nucleotides: TGCAGCGGGCAGGAGAGGGATGAAAAACTGTTTTTT. Protein product: CSGQERDEKLFF.

V and J are TRBV9 and TRBJ1-6; tentative D call: TRBD1 (5 bases). Germline CDR1 and CDR2: SGDLS and YYNGEE. V was shortened by 0 bases and J by 5 bases, with 6 bases between the two germline ends. This CDR3 spans 14 amino acids. This CDR3 reads CASSVGGDNSPLHF. For the CDR3, the DNA is TGTGCCAGCAGCGTAGGGGGGGATAATTCACCCCTCCACTTT.

This clonotype was counted between two and nine times. The V gene is TRBV6-6, the J gene TRBJ2-1, with 7 bases identical to TRBD1. The CDR3 sequence is 16 residues long. Germline V gives CDR1 MNHNY, CDR2 SVGAGI (reference sequence). V shed 2 bases, J shed 5 bases, and the junction held 9 bases outside the gene matches. This chain's CDR3 is CASSYEGTVKDNEQFF. The DNA of the CDR3 is TGTGCCAGCAGTTACGAGGGGACAGTTAAAGACAATGAGCAGTTCTTC.

Many counts were recorded for this clonotype. The chain employs TRBV7-6 and TRBJ2-7; maybe TRBD1 (5 bases). From germline, CDR1 is SGHVS and CDR2 FNYEAQ. Deletions cut 5 bases from V and 2 bases from J, with 10 bases between. This CDR3 has 13 amino acids. CDR3 amino acids: CASSLGEPYEQYF. The CDR3 region has the DNA TGTGCCAGCAGCCTAGGGGAACCCTACGAGCAGTACTTC.

V gene TRBV9 combines with J gene TRBJ2-7; the D gene is possibly TRBD2 (6 bases). CDR3 length: 16 amino acids. V was shortened by 1 base and J by 1 base, with 15 bases between the two germline ends. Germline values: CDR1 SGDLS, CDR2 YYNGEE. The CDR3 spells CASSVSESGESYEQYF. CDR3 coding DNA: TGTGCCAGCAGCGTAAGCGAGTCGGGGGAGTCCTACGAGCAGTACTTC.

The chain combines TRBV7-2 with TRBJ2-7, with no clear D. The CDR3 has 13 residues. The germline CDR1 and CDR2 sequences are SGHTA and FQGNSA. V was clipped by 5 bases and J by 3 bases, with 11 bases between them. CDR3 residues: CASSAMVYYEQYF. CDR3 nucleotides: TGTGCCAGCAGCGCGATGGTGTACTACGAGCAGTACTTC.

The chain employs TRBV12-3 or TRBV12-4 and TRBJ1-1; D is perhaps TRBD1 (5 bases). The CDR3 sequence is 16 residues long. The ends were cut back, 5 bases at V and 3 bases at J, with 19 bases in the middle. The CDR3 coding sequence is TGTGCCAGCAGTGGGGGAGTTAACGGCTTGGACACTGAAGCTTTCTTT. Amino acid sequence: CASSGGVNGLDTEAFF.

This clonotype was seen a few times. J is TRBJ2-7 and V is TRBV28; 11 nucleotides align to TRBD2. With V trimmed by 4 bases and J by 4 bases, 3 bases remained unmatched. The length of the CDR3 is 14 residues. CDR1 is MDHEN, CDR2 SYDVKM, per germline. The CDR3 here is CASSSSGGRYEQYF. The CDR3 DNA reads as TGTGCCAGCAGTTCTAGCGGGGGGAGGTACGAGCAGTACTTC.

This clonotype has more than one count but fewer than ten. The rearrangement joins TRBV7-9 to TRBJ2-5; TRBD2 is a possible D gene (7 bases). The V end was cut by 4 bases, the J end by 1 base, with 19 bases between. The CDR3 sequence is 17 residues long. CDR1 is SEHNR, CDR2 FQNEAQ, per germline (reference sequence). CDR3 nucleotides: TGTGCCAGCAGCTCTAGGGGGGGGTTGACCCTCCAAGAGACCCAGTACTTC. It specifies CASSSRGGLTLQETQYF. Together with reference TRBV7-9 and TRBJ2-5, the CDR3 gives the full variable domain: DTGVSQNPRHKITKRGQNVTFRCDPISEHNRLYWYRQTLGQGPEFLTYFQNEAQLEKSRLLSDRFSAERPKGSFSTLEIQRTEQGDSAMYLCASSSRGGLTLQETQYFGPGTRLLVL.

J is TRBJ1-2 and V is TRBV3-1, with no clear D. V was trimmed by 0 bases and J by 13 bases, leaving 12 bases between them. CDR1 and CDR2 from the germline V gene are LGHDT and YNNKEL (reference sequence). The CDR3 contains 12 residues. CDR3 amino acids: CASSQDSRVGTF. The CDR3, as DNA: TGTGCCAGCAGCCAAGATAGTAGGGTCGGCACCTTC.